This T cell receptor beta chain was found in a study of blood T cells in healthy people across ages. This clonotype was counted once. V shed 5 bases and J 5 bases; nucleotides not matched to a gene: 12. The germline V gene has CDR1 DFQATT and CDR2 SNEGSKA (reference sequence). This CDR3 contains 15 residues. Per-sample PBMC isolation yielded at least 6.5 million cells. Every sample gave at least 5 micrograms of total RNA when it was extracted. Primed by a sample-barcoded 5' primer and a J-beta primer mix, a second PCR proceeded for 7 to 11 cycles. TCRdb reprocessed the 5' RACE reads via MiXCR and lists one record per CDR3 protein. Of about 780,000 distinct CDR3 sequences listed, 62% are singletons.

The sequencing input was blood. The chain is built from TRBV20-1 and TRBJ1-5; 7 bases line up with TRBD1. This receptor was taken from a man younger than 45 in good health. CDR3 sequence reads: CSAGDGGTAHQPQHF. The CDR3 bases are TGCAGTGCTGGGGACGGGGGGACAGCACATCAGCCCCAGCATTTT.